These T cell receptor beta chains were read from a single sample in a study of shared clonotypes between healthy human individuals. Assay: immunoSEQ multiplex PCR; the TCRdb copy retains only in-frame clones and omits some. In the table there are 2,500,000 or so clones, about nine tenths of which are singletons. The sequenced material came from naive CD4+ T cells from PBMCs. These receptor sequences come from a man aged 18 to 30 in good health. Some clones in this sample may be carry-over from other donors' samples. Each CDR3 is given with its conserved first and last residue. Each record gives: V gene, D gene, J gene, clone size, CDR3 DNA, CDR3 protein. D genes are given only for firm matches. Some rows have no size entry. The others give once, few or many, or a class for an expanded clone.

TRBV5-4,TRBD2,TRBJ2-3,.,TGTGCCAGCACCAACGGACTAGCGGGAGGGCCGGGCACAGATACGCAGTATTTT,CASTNGLAGGPGTDTQYF
TRBV4-1,.,TRBJ2-3,.,TGCGCCAGCAGCCAAGATTACCAGCGGGATACGCAGTATTTT,CASSQDYQRDTQYF
TRBV5-1,TRBD2,TRBJ2-3,.,TGCGCCAGCAGCCCCACCGGGGGACTAGCGGGAGGGCCCGATACGCAGTATTTT,CASSPTGGLAGGPDTQYF
TRBV5-1,.,TRBJ2-1,.,TGCGCCAGCAGCTTGGCCGGGGCAGGGTTGCATGAGCAGTTCTTC,CASSLAGAGLHEQFF
TRBV18,.,TRBJ2-1,.,TGTGCCAGCTCCGGCGGAGGGGGGACGGGCTACAATGAGCAGTTCTTC,CASSGGGGTGYNEQFF
TRBV10-3,.,TRBJ2-1,.,TGTGCCATCAGTGTTGACTTTAGCAATGAGCAGTTCTTC,CAISVDFSNEQFF
TRBV6-6,TRBD1,TRBJ1-5,.,TGTGCCACCACGGGGACAGGGACCAATCAGCCCCAGCATTTT,CATTGTGTNQPQHF
TRBV1,.,TRBJ2-2,.,TGCACCAGCAGCGAGACTAGCGCCAACACCGGGGAGCTGTTTTTT,CTSSETSANTGELFF
TRBV27,TRBD1,TRBJ1-1,.,TGTGCCAGCAGGGGACAGGGAGGACCTGAAGCTTTCTTT,CASRGQGGPEAFF
TRBV9,TRBD1,TRBJ1-4,.,TGTGCCAGCAGTCCGGGACAGGGTGGGGAAAAACTGTTTTTT,CASSPGQGGEKLFF
TRBV28,.,TRBJ2-5,.,TGTGCCAGCAGTTTAGGTTCATGGGAGACCCAGTACTTC,CASSLGSWETQYF
TRBV2,.,TRBJ2-1,.,TGTGCCAGCAGTGAAGGATGGAAGCGGAACTACAATGAGCAGTTCTTC,CASSEGWKRNYNEQFF
TRBV5-1,.,TRBJ2-3,.,TGCGCCAGCAGCTCGCATCGGAATAGCGAGTACACAGATACGCAGTATTTT,CASSSHRNSEYTDTQYF
TRBV30,.,TRBJ1-1,few,TGTGCCTGGAGACGATGGAACACTGAAGCTTTCTTT,CAWRRWNTEAFF
TRBV11-1,.,TRBJ2-6,once,TGTGCCAGCAGCTTAGATAGGGCCAACGTCCTGACTTTC,CASSLDRANVLTF
TRBV10-3,.,TRBJ2-7,.,TGTGCCATCAGTCCCACAGGCTACGAGCAGTACTTC,CAISPTGYEQYF
TRBV2,TRBD2,TRBJ2-1,once,TGTGCCAGCAGAGGGACTAGTTGGACCTACAATGAGCAGTTCTTC,CASRGTSWTYNEQFF
TRBV21-1,.,TRBJ1-5,.,TGTGCCAGCAGCAAACGAGACCCCTGGGGAAATCAGCCCCAGCATTTT,CASSKRDPWGNQPQHF
TRBV19,TRBD1,TRBJ2-7,.,TGTGCCAGTAGTCCGAAAGACAGGGGCTTAAATTACGAGCAGTACTTC,CASSPKDRGLNYEQYF
TRBV18,.,TRBJ2-5,.,TGTGCCAGCTCACTCTTAAACAGGGTCCAAGAGACCCAGTACTTC,CASSLLNRVQETQYF
TRBV15,.,TRBJ1-3,.,TGTGCCGCCGAGACAGGACGAACAGGAAACACCATATATTTT,CAAETGRTGNTIYF
TRBV5-4,TRBD2,TRBJ2-7,.,TGTGCCAGCAGCTCTTTAGCGGGAGCATCCTACGAGCAGTACTTC,CASSSLAGASYEQYF
TRBV5-1,.,TRBJ2-7,.,TGCGCCAGCAGCACTGAGAAGGCCTACTACGAGCAGTACTTC,CASSTEKAYYEQYF
TRBV5-1,.,TRBJ2-6,.,TGCGCCAGCAGCCCCCCGGCCAGCTCTGGGGCCAACGTCCTGACTTTC,CASSPPASSGANVLTF
TRBV15,.,TRBJ1-3,once,TGTGCCACCAGCAGAGCATACCCAGGGTCTGGAAACACCATATATTTT,CATSRAYPGSGNTIYF
TRBV5-1,.,TRBJ2-1,.,TGCGCCAGCAGCTTTCAACATTCCTACAATGAGCAGTTCTTC,CASSFQHSYNEQFF
TRBV25-1,TRBD2,TRBJ2-1,.,TGTGCCAGCAGTGAGGCGGGAGGAATCTACAATGAGCAGTTCTTC,CASSEAGGIYNEQFF
TRBV5-1,.,TRBJ1-1,.,TGCGCCAGCAGCTTTGCGGCAGGGCTCACTGAAGCTTTCTTT,CASSFAAGLTEAFF
TRBV29-1,TRBD1,TRBJ1-2,.,TGCAGCGTTGAAGATACAGGGGGAACCTTTAACTATGGCTACACCTTC,CSVEDTGGTFNYGYTF
TRBV5-1,.,TRBJ2-3,.,TGCGCCAGCAGCTTGGAACAGCTCACAGATACGCAGTATTTT,CASSLEQLTDTQYF